The 28 T cell receptor beta chains presented below share a single source sample, sequenced in a study of post-analysis software for immune sequencing data. Study results and caveats: Roughly five TRBV segments appeared more often in patients than in controls, and TRBV5-6, TRBV5-1 and TRBV20-1 were among these.

Each TCR beta cDNA library carried unique molecular identifiers. TCRdb analysed the PCR reads with MiXCR anew, one entry per CDR3 protein. The sample contains about 810,000 distinct CDR3 sequences, approximately 53% of which appear only once. No antigens are known for them. The sequenced material came from blood. The receptors originated from a girl aged 10-17 years with multiple sclerosis.

The chain links TRBV10-3 to TRBJ2-7, with TRBD2 matching 11 bases. Germline values: CDR1 ENHRY, CDR2 SYGVKD. The CDR3 runs 15 residues. V lost 5 bases to trimming and J lost 4 bases; unmatched junction nucleotides: 7. The CDR3 region has the DNA TGTGCCATCAGTTCCCGTAGCGGGGGGGCTTACGAGCAGTACTTC. The encoded protein is CAISSRSGGAYEQYF.

This chain links TRBV29-1 with TRBJ2-7; 8 bases match TRBD2. Germline values: CDR1 SQVTM, CDR2 ANQGSEA. This CDR3 is built from 15 residues. With 5 bases clipped from V and 1 base from J, the junction kept 10 bases outside the gene matches. For the CDR3, the DNA is TGCAGCGTTCGGGGGGGACTAGGGCGTTCCTACGAGCAGTACTTC. The encoded protein is CSVRGGLGRSYEQYF.

The gene calls are TRBV6-5 and TRBJ2-7; TRBD1 matches at 10 bases. Per germline, CDR1 MNHEY and CDR2 SVGAGI. This CDR3 has 15 residues. J was trimmed by 5 bases and V by 6 bases; bases with no gene match: 10. CDR3: CASRKTGTGAHEQYF. DNA for the CDR3: TGTGCCAGCAGGAAAACCGGGACAGGGGCCCACGAGCAGTACTTC.

This clonotype was recorded only once. The chain uses TRBV7-9 and TRBJ2-1, with 7 bases lining up with TRBD1. In germline, CDR1 is SEHNR, CDR2 FQNEAQ (reference sequence). CDR3 length: 14 amino acids. After removal of 7 bases from V and 5 bases from J, the junction contained 8 bases not matched to a gene. In DNA form, the CDR3 reads TGTGCCAGCACGACGGGACAGTCTCACAATGAGCAGTTCTTC. The encoded protein is CASTTGQSHNEQFF.

This clonotype was detected only a few times. Written as DNA, the CDR3 is TGTGCCAGCAGTCCAGGGACAGGGGGAAACTATGGCTACACCTTC. As protein: CASSPGTGGNYGYTF. The chain uses TRBV12-3 or TRBV12-4 and TRBJ1-2; TRBD1 aligns across 11 bases. CDR3 length equals 15 residues. J was trimmed by 2 bases and V by 5 bases; bases with no gene match: 4.

The chain links TRBV7-3 to TRBJ2-1; 11 positions match TRBD1. The ends lost 8 bases at V and 9 bases at J; junction bases unmatched: 9. The CDR3 consists of 14 residues. Germline loops: CDR1 SGHTA, CDR2 FQGTGA. The CDR3 loop reads CASAFGQGASEQFF. In nucleotides, the CDR3 is TGTGCCAGCGCTTTCGGACAGGGGGCTTCTGAGCAGTTCTTC.

The chain uses TRBV11-3 and TRBJ2-1, with unresolved D. There are 17 residues in the CDR3. The germline V gene encodes CDR1 SGHNT and CDR2 YENEEA. V lost 0 bases and J lost 0, with 12 bases in between. DNA of the CDR3: TGTGCCAGCAGCTTAGATGGACCCTCGAGCTCCTACAATGAGCAGTTCTTC. This translates into CASSLDGPSSSYNEQFF.

This rearrangement joins TRBV5-1 to TRBJ2-6; 7 bases match TRBD1. In germline, CDR1 is SGHRS, CDR2 YFSETQ. J lost 0 bases, V lost 10 bases, and 13 bases had no gene match. The CDR3 has 17 residues. In DNA form, the CDR3 reads TGCGCCCCCAGCTTCGGGACAGAAGACTCTGGGGCCAACGTCCTGACTTTC. It specifies CAPSFGTEDSGANVLTF. Full variable domain (rest looked up from reference TRBV5-1 and TRBJ2-6): KAGVTQTPRYLIKTRGQQVTLSCSPISGHRSVSWYQQTPGQGLQFLFEYFSETQRNKGNFPGRFSGRQFSNSRSEMNVSTLELGDSALYLCAPSFGTEDSGANVLTFGAGSRLTVL.

The chain has TRBV5-1 and TRBJ2-7; possibly TRBD2 for D (6 bases). V lost 2 bases and J 0 bases, leaving 15 bases between the germline ends. This CDR3 has 16 residues. Germline CDR1 and CDR2: SGHRS and YFSETQ. The CDR3, as DNA: TGCGCCAGCAGCTTTCGGGCCCTCGGGAGCTCCTACGAGCAGTACTTC. Translated, it gives CASSFRALGSSYEQYF. Full variable domain (remainder filled in from reference TRBV5-1 and TRBJ2-7): KAGVTQTPRYLIKTRGQQVTLSCSPISGHRSVSWYQQTPGQGLQFLFEYFSETQRNKGNFPGRFSGRQFSNSRSEMNVSTLELGDSALYLCASSFRALGSSYEQYFGPGTRLTVT.

The chain carries TRBV7-3 and TRBJ2-1, with D tentatively TRBD2 (5 bases). Germline CDR1 and CDR2: SGHTA and FQGTGA. This CDR3 spans 15 amino acids. Trimming took off 1 base at V and 7 bases at J, with 14 bases between the two ends. The CDR3 DNA reads TGTGCCAGCAGCTTAAATACCGGACTGGGGAATGAGCAGTTCTTC. It encodes CASSLNTGLGNEQFF.

The chain links TRBV29-1 to TRBJ2-7; D may match TRBD1 or TRBD2 (5 bases each). Near its end, the DNA agrees better with TRBJ2-5, so the J call may be wrong. There are 13 residues in the CDR3. Germline assignment: CDR1 SQVTM and CDR2 ANQGSEA. CDR3 region: CSVGGVFGETQYF. As DNA, the CDR3 is TGCAGCGTTGGAGGGGTTTTTGGAGAGACCCAGTACTTC.

Of note for this clonotype: A much more abundant neighbour one base away suggests this may be a read error. The V gene is TRBV6-4, the J gene TRBJ1-2, with TRBD1 as a possible D gene (5 bases). CDR1 is MRHNA, CDR2 SNTAGT, per germline. The CDR3 runs to 12 residues. The CDR3 DNA reads as TGTGCCAGCAGTGACGGGGCCGGCGGCTGCACCTTC. Residues: CASSDGAGGCTF.

The genes are TRBV5-5 and TRBJ2-1; TRBD2 matches 13 bases. The junction had 1 base not matched to a gene; V was cut back by 4 bases and J by 6 bases. The CDR3 totals 14 residues. Germline V gives CDR1 SGHKS, CDR2 YYEKEE (reference sequence). The CDR3 bases are TGTGCCAGCAGCCGACTAGCGGGGGGCAATGAGCAGTTCTTC. It encodes CASSRLAGGNEQFF.

The rearrangement uses TRBV14 and TRBJ2-6; D is unresolved. V lost 2 bases and J lost 0, with 11 bases in between. CDR3 length: 17 residues. Germline assignment: CDR1 SGHDN and CDR2 FVKESK. CDR3 sequence: CASSQRSGFSGANVLTF. The CDR3, as DNA: TGTGCCAGCAGCCAAAGGTCTGGTTTCTCTGGGGCCAACGTCCTGACTTTC.

The genes are TRBV29-1 and TRBJ2-3; TRBD1 might be the D (6 bases). CDR1 and CDR2 (germline): SQVTM, ANQGSEA. CDR3 length equals 14 residues. Trimming took off 3 bases at V and 3 bases at J, with 13 bases between the two ends. The CDR3: CSVDYRVRTDTQYF. The CDR3 coding sequence is TGCAGCGTTGACTACAGGGTTAGGACAGATACGCAGTATTTT.

The chain uses TRBV10-3 and TRBJ2-2; D gene ambiguous. This CDR3 spans 14 amino acids. With 0 bases removed from V and 5 bases from J, the gap between germline ends came to 7 bases. CDR1 and CDR2 (germline): ENHRY, SYGVKD. CDR3 amino acids: CAISESGYTGELFF. The CDR3 DNA reads as TGTGCCATCAGTGAGTCCGGCTATACCGGGGAGCTGTTTTTT.

The chain couples TRBV20-1 to TRBJ2-5; 8 positions match TRBD2. The CDR3 has 13 amino acids. The germline V gene encodes CDR1 DFQATT and CDR2 SNEGSKA (reference sequence). J gave up 5 bases and V 3 bases, and 5 bases lay outside the gene matches. CDR3 region: CSASSAGGETQYF. The CDR3 DNA is TGCAGTGCTAGTTCGGCGGGAGGTGAGACCCAGTACTTC.

V and J are TRBV25-1 and TRBJ2-5, with D hard to call. Trimming cost V 4 bases and J 0 bases, with 12 bases left between them. CDR1 and CDR2 (germline): MGHDK, SYGVNS. This CDR3 has 15 amino acids. CDR3: CASSAQRSYQETQYF. CDR3 coding DNA: TGTGCCAGCAGTGCGCAGAGGAGTTACCAAGAGACCCAGTACTTC.

On this clonotype itself: One end of the junction fails to match germline, which may point to a read error. V usage is TRBV7-9 and J usage is TRBJ2-5; the D is unclear. Looked up from germline, CDR1 is SEHNR and CDR2 is FQNEAQ (reference sequence). The CDR3 runs 13 residues. This chain's CDR3 is CASSLAGQEAQYF. The CDR3 DNA is TGTGCCAGCAGCTTAGCTGGGCAAGAGGCCCAGTACTTC.

This chain joins TRBV29-1 and TRBJ1-1; 9 bases agree with TRBD1. V was pared by 4 bases and J by 5 bases, with 8 bases of the junction left unmatched. The CDR3 sequence is 14 residues long. CDR1 and CDR2 (germline): SQVTM, ANQGSEA. The DNA of the CDR3 is TGCAGCGTTGCGTACAGGGGGCGCCGGACTGAAGCTTTCTTT. Amino acids: CSVAYRGRRTEAFF.

This clonotype has a handful of counts. V usage is TRBV27 and J usage is TRBJ2-7, with D perhaps matching TRBD2 (7 bases). The V gene lost 1 base and the J gene lost 2 bases, with 15 bases spanning the gap. CDR3 length: 16 residues. The germline CDR1 and CDR2 sequences are MNHEY and SMNVEV (reference sequence). This CDR3 reads CASSLFLQGGTYEQYF. The CDR3 DNA reads TGTGCCAGCAGTTTATTTTTACAGGGAGGGACCTACGAGCAGTACTTC.

The rearrangement links TRBV5-6 to TRBJ2-5; D gene ambiguous. The closer fit of TRBJ2-7 to the DNA end suggests the J call may be wrong. This CDR3 has 13 amino acids. Germline values: CDR1 SGHDT, CDR2 YYEEEE. CDR3 in DNA: TGTGCCAGCAGCCAGTATTGGGTCTACGAGCAGTACTTC. Its protein product is CASSQYWVYEQYF.

This clonotype was detected once. One end of the junction does not line up with germline, which may come from a read error. The V call is TRBV30, the J call TRBJ2-1; D call uncertain. Germline CDR1 reads GTSNPN; CDR2 reads SVGIG (reference sequence). This CDR3 spans 10 amino acids. The CDR3 region is CAWKNNEQFF. The CDR3 DNA reads as TGCGCCTGGAAGAACAATGAGCAGTTCTTC.

V usage is TRBV6-6 and J usage is TRBJ2-7; D unclear. This CDR3 contains 13 residues. The V gene's germline CDR1 is MNHNY and CDR2 SVGAGI (reference sequence). Trimming shortened V by 0 bases and J by 2 bases, and 5 bases separated the two germline ends. The DNA for the CDR3 is TGTGCCAGCAGTTACTCGTCGGCCTACGAGCAGTACTTC. Its protein product is CASSYSSAYEQYF.

The genes are TRBV7-2 and TRBJ2-7; 8 positions match TRBD2. Germline lookup yields CDR1 SGHTA and CDR2 FQGNSA. The CDR3 spans 15 residues. The V and J ends lost 5 bases and 4 bases, in that order; junction bases with no gene match: 10. The chain's CDR3 is CASSPTSESLYEQYF. The DNA for the CDR3 is TGTGCCAGCAGCCCGACTAGCGAAAGCCTTTACGAGCAGTACTTC.

The chain carries TRBV5-1 and TRBJ2-1, with 15 bases identical to TRBD2. Losses at the gene ends were 4 bases for V and 8 bases for J; bases not matched to a gene: 10. This CDR3 comprises 17 residues. In germline, CDR1 is SGHRS, CDR2 YFSETQ. The DNA of the CDR3 is TGCGCCAGCAGCGCTGGACTAGCGGGGGGGATTAGGGATGAGCAGTTCTTC. Protein sequence: CASSAGLAGGIRDEQFF.

The V call is TRBV7-9, the J call TRBJ2-5; D might be TRBD1 (6 bases). The last part of the DNA fits TRBJ2-7 better; the J call may be wrong. The CDR3 spans 16 residues. Germline CDR1 reads SEHNR; CDR2 reads FQNEAQ (reference sequence). CDR3 sequence reads: CASTSPGTTKGHEQYF. CDR3 coding DNA: TGTGCCAGCACCTCCCCCGGGACAACAAAGGGCCACGAGCAGTACTTC.

DNA of the CDR3: TGTGCCAGCAGCTTTTTACAGGGAATCGAGCAGTACTTC. Amino acid sequence: CASSFLQGIEQYF. The chain couples TRBV7-9 to TRBJ2-7, with a tentative D call TRBD1 (6 bases). Germline values: CDR1 SEHNR, CDR2 FQNEAQ (reference sequence). This CDR3 comprises 13 residues. V lost 3 bases, J lost 6 bases, and 12 bases lay in between.